This T cell receptor (beta chain) was identified during a study of blood T cell repertoires in COVID-19. Study summary: Acute and convalescent COVID-19 specimens originated in the United States, Italy and Spain.

The ends were cut back, 0 bases at V and 2 bases at J, with 11 bases in the middle. This CDR3 comprises 15 residues. Per germline, CDR1 SGDLS and CDR2 YYNGEE. Generated by immunoSEQ multiplex PCR, the TCRdb table keeps only in-frame clones and is missing some. The sample lists hundreds of thousands of clones; approximately 89% were seen once. Input material: PBMCs or T cells enriched from blood (not recorded which). The TCR sequence derives from a middle-aged woman who had recovered from COVID-19. The chain combines TRBV9 with TRBJ1-2, with a weak D call TRBD1 (6 bases). Written as DNA, the CDR3 is TGTGCCAGCAGCGTAGGTCCAGGGGTAAACTATGGCTACACCTTC. Protein product: CASSVGPGVNYGYTF.